This TCR beta chain derives from a study of blood T cell repertoires in COVID-19. Across the whole study: Sources were T cells, B-cell-depleted T cells, or PBMCs; the material itself was cDNA or gDNA.

CDR1 and CDR2 from the germline V gene are LNHNV and YYDKDF (reference sequence). This CDR3 region has 16 residues. J was trimmed by 11 bases and V by 2 bases; bases with no gene match: 13. Clones were sequenced by immunoSEQ multiplex PCR, and TCRdb holds only the in-frame ones, with some missing. The sample lists 150,000 to 160,000 clones; 80% were seen once. Sequenced: peripheral blood. The TCR originated in a man in his 60s with acute or convalescent COVID-19. The V gene is TRBV15, the J gene TRBJ1-4, with 8 bases lining up with TRBD1. The CDR3 loop reads CATSRRMDRATGKLFF. The CDR3 DNA sequence: TGTGCCACCAGCAGACGTATGGACAGGGCAACTGGGAAACTGTTTTTT.